This T cell receptor beta chain was identified in a study of blood T cell repertoires in COVID-19. In the study overall: The United States, Italy and Spain were the sources of the acute and convalescent COVID-19 samples. Sources were T cells, B-cell-depleted T cells, or PBMCs; the material itself was cDNA or gDNA.

Germline loops: CDR1 GTSNPN, CDR2 SVGIG (reference sequence). The CDR3 extends over 16 amino acids. With 4 bases removed from V and 0 bases from J, the gap between germline ends came to 13 bases. Authors' methods: Amplified reference gene primers provided the basis for estimating nucleated cell counts. TCRdb's copy holds only in-frame clones and misses some; the assay was immunoSEQ multiplex PCR. The V and J calls and clone size come from that table; D and trimming were worked out from the DNA. The data contain approximately 31,000 clones, 89% of them singletons. The chain uses TRBV30 and TRBJ1-6; D call uncertain. The sequenced sample consisted of peripheral blood. This TCR was recovered from a man of 80 years or more with acute or convalescent COVID-19. CDR3: CAWMKGGSSYNSPLHF. The DNA of the CDR3 is TGTGCCTGGATGAAGGGCGGGAGCTCCTATAATTCACCCCTCCACTTT.